Listed below are T cell receptor beta chains from one sample, sequenced in a study of T cell responses to AZD1222 COVID-19 vaccine. Here immunoSEQ multiplex PCR was the method, and the copy in TCRdb shows in-frame clones only, minus some. Of about 100,000 clones listed, 88% are singletons. Sequencing was performed on peripheral blood, taken on day 0 of AZD1222 vaccination. These receptor sequences come from an adult in good health. Both conserved end residues are part of each CDR3. The D gene is left open where the match is weak. Where a row states a size, it is once, few, many or the class of an expanded clone; other rows omit it.

clone_size,v_call,d_call,j_call,cdr3_nt,cdr3_aa
-,TRBV5-1,-,TRBJ2-3,TGCGCCAGCAGCGTGGGGGCTAGCACAGATACGCAGTATTTT,CASSVGASTDTQYF
-,TRBV6-2/TRBV6-3,-,TRBJ1-1,TGTGCCAGCAGTCTCGACAACGAGGTCACTGAAGCTTTCTTT,CASSLDNEVTEAFF
-,TRBV29-1,-,TRBJ2-1,TGCAGCGTTGTTAGCGCGTACTCCTACAATGAGCAGTTCTTC,CSVVSAYSYNEQFF
-,TRBV12-5,-,TRBJ2-1,TGTGCTAGTGGTTTGGGTGTCGCCGGGGGTAACAATGAGCAGTTCTTC,CASGLGVAGGNNEQFF
-,TRBV7-6,-,TRBJ1-5,TGTGCCAGCAGCCTTGATGGCAATCAGCCCCAGCATTTT,CASSLDGNQPQHF
-,TRBV5-5,-,TRBJ2-1,TGTGCCAGCAGCCCAAGACTCGGGACACCTAACAATGAGCAGTTCTTC,CASSPRLGTPNNEQFF
-,TRBV19,-,TRBJ1-2,TGTGCCAGTAGGTGGGGCGTAGGTGGCTACACCTTC,CASRWGVGGYTF
-,TRBV9,TRBD1,TRBJ1-2,TGTGCCAGCAGCGCGACAGGGAACTATGGCTACACCTTC,CASSATGNYGYTF
-,TRBV12-3/TRBV12-4,-,TRBJ2-2,TGTGCCAGCAGCCCAAGTCCCGGGGAGCTGTTTTTT,CASSPSPGELFF
-,TRBV2,TRBD1,TRBJ2-2,TGTGCCAGCCGGAGACTACAGGGGACCGGGGAGCTGTTTTTT,CASRRLQGTGELFF
few,TRBV30,-,TRBJ1-3,TGTGCCTGGAGTGTACACATCGACTCTGGAAACACCATATATTTT,CAWSVHIDSGNTIYF
-,TRBV6-6,-,TRBJ1-5,TGTGCCAGCAGTCAAAGGTTTCAGCCCCAGCATTTT,CASSQRFQPQHF
-,TRBV5-8,-,TRBJ2-3,TGTGCCAGCAGCTTGATCTTCGGGGGTGAAGATACGCAGTATTTT,CASSLIFGGEDTQYF
-,TRBV3-1/TRBV3-2,-,TRBJ1-3,TGTGCCAGCAGACCGGGAGCGGGAAACACCATATATTTT,CASRPGAGNTIYF
-,TRBV6-2/TRBV6-3,TRBD2,TRBJ2-5,TGTGCCAGCAGTTACTTACCTAGCGGGCCCCAAGAGACCCAGTACTTC,CASSYLPSGPQETQYF
-,TRBV2,TRBD1,TRBJ2-7,TGTGCCAGCAGGGCCGGGACAGGGGGCGGTTACGAGCAGTACTTC,CASRAGTGGGYEQYF
-,TRBV5-4,-,TRBJ2-3,TGTGCCAGCAGCTTGGCCCCACGGGATACGCAGTATTTT,CASSLAPRDTQYF
-,TRBV28,TRBD1,TRBJ1-6,TGTGCCAGCAGCACCGGACAGGGGAATGCTTCACCCCTCCACTTT,CASSTGQGNASPLHF
once,TRBV28,-,TRBJ2-7,TGTGCCAGCAAACCTCCGTCGGGGGACCGCTACGAGCAGTACTTC,CASKPPSGDRYEQYF
-,TRBV10-3,TRBD2,TRBJ2-5,TGTGCCATCAGCCTGACTAGCGGGGGTTTCCGAAGCGAAAAAGAGACCCAGTACTTC,CAISLTSGGFRSEKETQYF
-,TRBV5-4,TRBD1,TRBJ2-7,TGTGCCAGCAGCAGGACAGGGGGCGCGTTCTCCTACGAGCAGTACTTC,CASSRTGGAFSYEQYF
-,TRBV28,-,TRBJ2-7,TGTGCCAGCAGTTTATTCAACAGGGTCTCCGAGCAGTACTTC,CASSLFNRVSEQYF
-,TRBV10-3,TRBD2,TRBJ2-7,TGTGCCATCAGTGAACAACTAGCGGGGGCGGCCTACGAGCAGTACTTC,CAISEQLAGAAYEQYF
-,TRBV5-4,TRBD2,TRBJ2-3,TGTGCCAGCAGCTTGGCGGGGACTAGCGGGAGTCTTCGGGCTGCAGATACGCAGTATTTT,CASSLAGTSGSLRAADTQYF
-,TRBV5-1,TRBD1,TRBJ1-4,TGCGCCAGCAGCGCGGACTTGGGACAGGTTGAAAAACTGTTTTTT,CASSADLGQVEKLFF
-,TRBV19,-,TRBJ1-5,TGTGCCAGTAGTATAGCGGCAGGGAATCAGCCCCAGCATTTT,CASSIAAGNQPQHF
-,TRBV7-9,TRBD1,TRBJ1-3,TGTGCCAGCAGCAGAGGGGGCAGTCATCACACCATATATTTT,CASSRGGSHHTIYF
-,TRBV9,-,TRBJ1-4,TGTGCCAGCAGCGTAGGGACTTCTGGGGGTAGTGAAAAACTGTTTTTT,CASSVGTSGGSEKLFF
-,TRBV7-6,TRBD2,TRBJ2-1,TGTGCCAGCAGCTTAGGTTCGCTAGCGGGAGTAGGTGAGCAGTTCTTC,CASSLGSLAGVGEQFF
-,TRBV6-2/TRBV6-3,-,TRBJ2-1,TGTGCCAGCAGCCTATATGGGGACTACAATGAGCAGTTCTTC,CASSLYGDYNEQFF
-,TRBV28,TRBD2,TRBJ2-7,TGTGCCAGCAGTTTACCGGGAGGGGTTTACGAGCAGTACTTC,CASSLPGGVYEQYF
-,TRBV19,TRBD2,TRBJ2-3,TGTGCCAGTAGTCCTAGCGGGGCCTTCACAGATACGCAGTATTTT,CASSPSGAFTDTQYF
-,TRBV28,-,TRBJ1-2,TGTGCCAGCAGTTTCGGACGGAGCTATGGCTACACCTTC,CASSFGRSYGYTF
-,TRBV6-5,TRBD1,TRBJ1-3,TGTGCCAGCAGTCGGCAGGGGGAAGGTGGAAACACCATATATTTT,CASSRQGEGGNTIYF
-,TRBV28,TRBD2,TRBJ2-5,TGTGCCAGCAGTTTTATCTGGACTAGCGGGAGGGATTCGGAGACCCAGTACTTC,CASSFIWTSGRDSETQYF
-,TRBV30,-,TRBJ1-6,TGTGCCTGGAGCTCAGGAGTGTCTTCACCCCTCCACTTT,CAWSSGVSSPLHF
-,TRBV5-6,-,TRBJ1-1,TGTGCCAGCAGCTTGCTGATCCAAAGGACTGAAGCTTTCTTT,CASSLLIQRTEAFF
-,TRBV5-1,TRBD2,TRBJ2-2,TGCGCCAGCAGCTTGGGTAGCGGGTCGAACACCGGGGAGCTGTTTTTT,CASSLGSGSNTGELFF
-,TRBV28,TRBD2,TRBJ2-7,TGTGCCAGCAGTTTATTGGTCGGGAGGGTTACCTACGAGCAGTACTTC,CASSLLVGRVTYEQYF
-,TRBV15,-,TRBJ2-7,TGTGCCACCAGGGAAGCAGGCTCCTACGAGCAGTACTTC,CATREAGSYEQYF
-,TRBV3-1/TRBV3-2,-,TRBJ2-5,TGTGCCAGCAGCCAAGATGAGGGGGAGACCCAGTACTTC,CASSQDEGETQYF
once,TRBV12-5,TRBD2,TRBJ2-1,TGTGCTAGTGGTTTGGTACCGTCGGGCGAAAGACTAGCGGTCTACAATGAGCAGTTCTTC,CASGLVPSGERLAVYNEQFF
-,TRBV10-3,-,TRBJ1-1,TGTGCCATCAGTTACAGGGAGAACACTGAAGCTTTCTTT,CAISYRENTEAFF
-,TRBV7-2,TRBD2,TRBJ2-1,TGTGCCAGCAGCATTTTGCGGGGGGCCAAGGCTGAGCAGTTCTTC,CASSILRGAKAEQFF
once,TRBV6-5,TRBD1,TRBJ1-2,TGTGCCAGCAGCACAGCAAAGACAGGGGGTAGCGGCTACACCTTC,CASSTAKTGGSGYTF
few,TRBV28,-,TRBJ1-2,TGTGCCAGCAGTTTATGGGGGACAATCGCTAACTATGGCTACACCTTC,CASSLWGTIANYGYTF
-,TRBV7-9,-,TRBJ2-1,TGTGCCAGCAGCTTAGCGTACGCTGAGACCTACAATGAGCAGTTCTTC,CASSLAYAETYNEQFF
-,TRBV5-8,-,TRBJ2-5,TGTGCCAGCCGCGCCACGCAAGAGACCCAGTACTTC,CASRATQETQYF
-,TRBV3-1/TRBV3-2,-,TRBJ2-2,TGTGCCAGCAGCCAAGGGAGTGGCGGTCCCGGGGAGCTGTTTTTT,CASSQGSGGPGELFF
-,TRBV7-3,-,TRBJ2-1,TGTGCCAGCAGCCAACGAGGGGGAGATTTCAATGAGCAGTTCTTC,CASSQRGGDFNEQFF